The entry below gives a single T cell receptor beta chain sequence along with its context. Its antigen is not identified. The CDR3 has 15 amino acids. Germline CDR1 and CDR2: SGDLS and YYNGEE. With 4 bases removed from V and 0 bases from J, the gap between germline ends came to 11 bases. The PCR had 60 Vbeta and 13 Jbeta primers. Sequencing was performed with immunoSEQ multiplex PCR; in TCRdb, only in-frame clones are kept and a portion is missing. Among 130,000 to 150,000 clones listed, around 85% were seen once. These donors, healthy bone marrow donors, were studied. This sample stems from a study of cytomegalovirus exposure and HLA in healthy donors. Study-level findings and limits: It is likely that the observed cluster of highly shared sequence variants was a sequencing artifact. What a later analysis reportedly showed was that an Asian-associated ancestry cluster had fewer N-insertions than the approximately 670-donor mean. Analyzed later, most CMV-associated TCR beta chains appeared HLA-restricted.

The rearrangement links TRBV9 to TRBJ1-3; perhaps TRBD1 as D (6 bases). This receptor was identified in a woman aged 30 to 39 in good health and CMV-seronegative. Specimen: PBMCs. The CDR3 protein is CASSSGDNSGNTIYF. The CDR3 DNA reads TGTGCCAGCAGCTCCGGGGACAACTCTGGAAACACCATATATTTT.